This T cell receptor (beta chain) was sequenced in a study of OX40 agonist ivuxolimab in advanced cancers. Study background: The study treated patients with ivuxolimab, an agonistic anti-OX40 (CD134) antibody. Prior anti-PD-1, anti-PD-L1 or anti-CTLA-4 therapy did not bar entry, and about 40% had some. Enrolled patients in dose escalation had cancers that were hepatocellular carcinoma, melanoma, renal cell or head and neck cancer. General study findings and limits: Researchers report that CD8+ T cells had, on average, more expanded clones than CD4+.

As for this clone: Antigen: not known.

Assay used: immunoSEQ multiplex PCR; TCRdb lists only in-frame clones, some missing. This table holds 31,000 or so clones, around 90% found once. This receptor was obtained from an adult with an advanced solid tumor such as melanoma, head and neck, liver or kidney cancer. The sample here was CD4+ or CD8+ T cells sorted from blood, taken in a trial of the OX40 agonist ivuxolimab.

CDR3 loop: CASAGYDRVYGYTF. As DNA, the CDR3 is TGTGCCAGCGCGGGATACGACAGGGTCTATGGCTACACCTTC. This sequence joins TRBV2 and TRBJ1-2, with 7 bases that match TRBD1. V shed 8 bases and J 4 bases; nucleotides not matched to a gene: 10. The CDR3 is 14 residues long. Germline CDR1 reads SNHLY; CDR2 reads FYNNEI.